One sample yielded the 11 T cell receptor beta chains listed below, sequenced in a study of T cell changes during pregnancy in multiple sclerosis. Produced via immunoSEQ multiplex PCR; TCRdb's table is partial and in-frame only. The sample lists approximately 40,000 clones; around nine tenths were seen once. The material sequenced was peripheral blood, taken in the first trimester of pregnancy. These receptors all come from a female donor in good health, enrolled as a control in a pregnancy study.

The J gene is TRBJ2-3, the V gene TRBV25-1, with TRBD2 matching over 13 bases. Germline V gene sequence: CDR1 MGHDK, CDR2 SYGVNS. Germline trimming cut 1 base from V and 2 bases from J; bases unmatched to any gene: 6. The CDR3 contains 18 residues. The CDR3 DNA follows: TGTGCCAGCAGTGAATCCCGGGGACTAGCGGGGAACACAGATACGCAGTATTTT. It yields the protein CASSESRGLAGNTDTQYF.

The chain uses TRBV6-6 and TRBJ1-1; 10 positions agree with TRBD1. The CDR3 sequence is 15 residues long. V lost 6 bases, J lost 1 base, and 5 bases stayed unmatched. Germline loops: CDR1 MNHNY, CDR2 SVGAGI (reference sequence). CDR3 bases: TGTGCCAGCAGGACAGGGGGCACACCGAACACTGAAGCTTTCTTT. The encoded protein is CASRTGGTPNTEAFF.

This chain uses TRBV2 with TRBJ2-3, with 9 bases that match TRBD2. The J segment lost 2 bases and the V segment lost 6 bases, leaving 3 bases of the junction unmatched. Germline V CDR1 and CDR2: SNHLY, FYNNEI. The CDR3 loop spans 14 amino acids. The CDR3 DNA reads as TGTGCCAGCAGGCGGGGGGGCAACACAGATACGCAGTATTTT. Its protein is CASRRGGNTDTQYF.

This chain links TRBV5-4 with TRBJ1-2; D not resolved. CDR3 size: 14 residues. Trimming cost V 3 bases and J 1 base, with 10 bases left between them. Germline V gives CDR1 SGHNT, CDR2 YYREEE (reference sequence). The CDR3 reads CASSSLISNYGYTF. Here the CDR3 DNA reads TGTGCCAGCAGCTCCTTAATCAGTAACTATGGCTACACCTTC.

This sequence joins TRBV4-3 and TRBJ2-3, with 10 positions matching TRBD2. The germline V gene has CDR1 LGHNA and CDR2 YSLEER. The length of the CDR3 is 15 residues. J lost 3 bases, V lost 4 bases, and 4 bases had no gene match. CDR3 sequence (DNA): TGCGCCAGCAGCCCCCAGCGGGGGGGTACAGATACGCAGTATTTT. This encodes CASSPQRGGTDTQYF.

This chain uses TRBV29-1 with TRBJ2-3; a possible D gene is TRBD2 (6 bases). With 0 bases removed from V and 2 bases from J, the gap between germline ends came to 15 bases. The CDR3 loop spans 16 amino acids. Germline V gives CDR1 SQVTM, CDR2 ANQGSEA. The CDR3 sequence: CSVEDVLAGYTDTQYF. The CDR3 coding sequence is TGCAGCGTTGAAGATGTCTTGGCGGGATACACAGATACGCAGTATTTT.

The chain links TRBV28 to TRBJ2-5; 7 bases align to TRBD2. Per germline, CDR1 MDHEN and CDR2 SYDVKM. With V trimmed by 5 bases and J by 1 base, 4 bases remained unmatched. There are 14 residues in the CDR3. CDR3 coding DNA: TGTGCCAGCAGTAGCGGGGAGCCCCAAGAGACCCAGTACTTC. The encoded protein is CASSSGEPQETQYF.

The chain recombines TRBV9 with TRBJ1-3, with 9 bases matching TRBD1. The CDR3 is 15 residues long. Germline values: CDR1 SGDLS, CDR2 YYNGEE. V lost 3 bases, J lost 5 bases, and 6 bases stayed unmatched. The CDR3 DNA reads TGTGCCAGCAGCGCGCACAGGGGGCCTAGAAACACCATATATTTT. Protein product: CASSAHRGPRNTIYF.

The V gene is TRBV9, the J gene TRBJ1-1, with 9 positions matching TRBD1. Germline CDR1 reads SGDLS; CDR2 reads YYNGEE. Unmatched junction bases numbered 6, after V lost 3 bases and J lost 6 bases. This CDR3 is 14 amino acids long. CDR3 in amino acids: CASSDTGGLAEAFF. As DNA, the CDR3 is TGTGCCAGCAGCGACACAGGGGGCTTGGCTGAAGCTTTCTTT.

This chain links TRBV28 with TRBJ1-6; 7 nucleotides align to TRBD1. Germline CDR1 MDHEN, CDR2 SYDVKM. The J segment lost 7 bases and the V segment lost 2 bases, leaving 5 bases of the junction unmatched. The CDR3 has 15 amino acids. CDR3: CASSLGGQANSPLHF. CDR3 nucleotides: TGTGCCAGCAGTTTAGGAGGACAGGCGAATTCACCCCTCCACTTT.

The DNA of the CDR3 is TGTGCCATCAGACCATCCGGGACTAGCGGTTCCTACGAGCAGTACTTC. Translation: CAIRPSGTSGSYEQYF. The chain couples TRBV10-3 to TRBJ2-7; TRBD2 matches 11 bases. The CDR3 runs 16 residues. The V gene end was trimmed by 6 bases and the J gene end by 1 base; junction bases not matched to a gene: 8. The germline gives CDR1 ENHRY, CDR2 SYGVKD.